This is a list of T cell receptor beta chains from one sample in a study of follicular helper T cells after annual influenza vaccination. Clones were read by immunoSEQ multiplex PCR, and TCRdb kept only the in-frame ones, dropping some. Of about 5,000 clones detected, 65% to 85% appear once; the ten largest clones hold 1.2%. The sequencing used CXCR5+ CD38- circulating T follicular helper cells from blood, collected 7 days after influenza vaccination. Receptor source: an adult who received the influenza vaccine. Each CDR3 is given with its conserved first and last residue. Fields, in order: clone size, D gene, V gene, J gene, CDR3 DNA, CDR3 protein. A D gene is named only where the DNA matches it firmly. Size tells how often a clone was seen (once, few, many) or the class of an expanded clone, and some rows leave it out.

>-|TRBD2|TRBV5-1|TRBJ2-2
TGCGCCAGCAGCATAGCGGGGGGGCTGAACACCGGGGAGCTGTTTTTT
CASSIAGGLNTGELFF
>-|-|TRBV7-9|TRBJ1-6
TGTGCCAGCAGTTACGGCCTTCGGGAATCACCCCTCCACTTT
CASSYGLRESPLHF
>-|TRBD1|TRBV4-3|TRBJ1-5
TGCGCCAGCAGCCAAGACCCAGGGGGTAGCAATCAGCCCCAGCATTTT
CASSQDPGGSNQPQHF
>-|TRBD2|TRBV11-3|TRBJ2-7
TGTGCCAGCAGCGTTACTAGCGGGGGGTCGTACGAGCAGTACTTC
CASSVTSGGSYEQYF
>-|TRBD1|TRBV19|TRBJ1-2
TGTGCCAGTAACTCCATCCAGACAGGGGGCGTCTATGGCTACACCTTC
CASNSIQTGGVYGYTF
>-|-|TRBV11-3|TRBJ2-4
TGTGCCAGCAGCCCCGAGGAGGCCAAAAACATTCAGTACTTC
CASSPEEAKNIQYF
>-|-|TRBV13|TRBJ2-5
TGTGCCAGCAGCTTACAGGGCCAGACCCAGTACTTC
CASSLQGQTQYF
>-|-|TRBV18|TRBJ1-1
TGTGCCAGCTCAGGGGAGGGTGAAGCTTTCTTT
CASSGEGEAFF
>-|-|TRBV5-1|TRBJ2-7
TGCGCCAGCAGCTTGGGAACAGGAGCAACCTACGAGCAGTACTTC
CASSLGTGATYEQYF
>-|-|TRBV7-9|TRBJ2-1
TGTGCCAGCAGCTTAGAACGGCTATTGGGAATCGATGAGCAGTTCTTC
CASSLERLLGIDEQFF
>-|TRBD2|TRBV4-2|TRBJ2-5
TGTGCCAGCAGCCAAGAGCATGGCGGGGGGAGGGAGACCCAGTACTTC
CASSQEHGGGRETQYF
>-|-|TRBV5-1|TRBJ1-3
TGCGCCAGCAGCTTGGCCAGCTCTGGAAACACCATATATTTT
CASSLASSGNTIYF
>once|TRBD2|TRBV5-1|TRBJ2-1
TGCGCCAGCAGCCTGTTAGCGGGGAGAAACAATGAGCAGTTCTTC
CASSLLAGRNNEQFF
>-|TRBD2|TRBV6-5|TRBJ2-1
TGTGCCAGCAGGTTCGGGGGGGCGGAGGAGCAGTTCTTC
CASRFGGAEEQFF
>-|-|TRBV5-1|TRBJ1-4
TGCGCCAGCAGCTTGGCAGGGGTCGATGAAAAACTGTTTTTT
CASSLAGVDEKLFF
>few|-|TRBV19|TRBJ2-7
TGTGCCAGTAGCCCCCAGGGCCTTGACGGTTCCTCCTACGAGCAGTACTTC
CASSPQGLDGSSYEQYF
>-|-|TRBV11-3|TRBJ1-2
TGTGCCAGCAAGGAAGGAGGGACGTTAGACTATGGCTACACCTTC
CASKEGGTLDYGYTF
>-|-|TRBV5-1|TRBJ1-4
TGCGCCAGCAGCTGGGGACACCGCAATGAAAAACTGTTTTTT
CASSWGHRNEKLFF
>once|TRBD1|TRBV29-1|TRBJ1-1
TGCAGCGTTGAGCCAGGGGGGAGCACTGAAGCTTTCTTT
CSVEPGGSTEAFF
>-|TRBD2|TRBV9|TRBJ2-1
TGTGCCAGCAGCCCAGAGCGGGGGATCAATGAGCAGTTCTTC
CASSPERGINEQFF
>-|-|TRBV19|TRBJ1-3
TGTGCCAGTAGCCAGACGGGGGAAATAGGGGGAAACACCATATATTTT
CASSQTGEIGGNTIYF
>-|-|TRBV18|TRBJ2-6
TGTGCCAGCTCACCCGACAGATCCTTCGGCGGCGTCCTGACTTTC
CASSPDRSFGGVLTF